The T cell receptor beta chain under discussion was sequenced for a study of beta chain features in type 1 diabetes. Overall study: Patients looked much like healthy donors when it came to age, gender and cell yields. General study results and limits: Shorter TCRB CDR3s, moderately but significantly so, marked every one of the four CD4+ subsets in Type 1 diabetes patients.

About this clone itself: What it binds is unknown.

Averaging roughly 120 mL, one heparinised blood draw came from each individual donor. Sorting based on CD45RO/CCR7/CD25/CD127/CD95/CD27 separated CD4+ naive, central memory, regulatory and stem cell-like memory cells. Investigators reverse transcribed all isolated RNA, so they sequenced expressed TCRB transcripts. Generated by immunoSEQ multiplex PCR, the TCRdb table keeps only in-frame clones and is missing some. The table shows 250,000 to 350,000 clones, with roughly an eighth occurring only once. Sequenced sample: naive CD4+ T cells from blood. This TCR derives from a young man with type 1 diabetes.

The CDR3 protein is CASSLSVGQPQHF. CDR3 nucleotides: TGTGCCAGCAGTTTAAGTGTGGGCCAGCCCCAGCATTTT. V and J are TRBV27 and TRBJ1-5; D unresolved. Germline CDR1 is MNHEY and CDR2 is SMNVEV (reference sequence). V was cut by 2 bases and J by 7 bases, with 9 bases left in between. This CDR3 has 13 residues.